The 19 T cell receptor beta chains listed next were all sequenced from one sample in a study of Graves' ophthalmopathy and Graves' hyperthyroidism. Transcripts of RNA were the source for amplifying TCR beta CDR3 regions. Second-round multiplex PCR followed a first-round RT-PCR using HTBI primers. Each CDR3 protein gets one entry after TCRdb re-called the multiplex PCR reads with MiXCR. The sample includes over a million distinct CDR3 sequences, less than 45% of them seen just once. Source material: peripheral blood or thyroid tissue (not recorded which). The receptors originated from an adult man with Graves' hyperthyroidism.

This clonotype was seen at least ten times. The chain links TRBV19 to TRBJ1-6; D may be TRBD1 (5 bases). In germline, CDR1 is LNHDA, CDR2 SQIVND (reference sequence). The V gene lost 5 bases and the J gene lost 6 bases, with 17 bases spanning the gap. There are 16 residues in the CDR3. The CDR3 loop is CASSPKRTRANSPLHF. Written as DNA, the CDR3 is TGTGCCAGTAGTCCCAAACGGACAAGGGCTAATTCACCCCTCCACTTT.

This clonotype was seen at least ten times. The V call is TRBV9, the J call TRBJ2-7, with unresolved D. The CDR3 extends over 13 amino acids. Trimming cost V 4 bases and J 3 bases, with 11 bases left between them. Looked up from germline, CDR1 is SGDLS and CDR2 is YYNGEE. The CDR3 loop is CASSSPSGYEQYF. The CDR3 DNA is TGTGCCAGCAGCTCACCATCGGGCTACGAGCAGTACTTC.

This clonotype was seen only a few times. The V call is TRBV20-1, the J call TRBJ2-7; D possibly matches TRBD1 or TRBD2 (5 bases each). Trimming removed 0 bases at V and 6 bases at J, with 15 bases between. CDR3 size: 14 residues. The germline gives CDR1 DFQATT, CDR2 SNEGSKA (reference sequence). CDR3 coding DNA: TGCAGTGCTAGAGATCAGGGTGAGGGTTTCGAGCAGTACTTC. Its protein is CSARDQGEGFEQYF.

The V call is TRBV4-3, the J call TRBJ2-2; no clear D gene. In germline, CDR1 is LGHNA, CDR2 YSLEER. V dropped 0 bases and J dropped 7 bases, with 3 bases sitting between them. This CDR3 comprises 12 residues. CDR3 amino acids: CASSQDDGELFF. DNA for the CDR3: TGCGCCAGCAGCCAAGATGACGGGGAGCTGTTTTTT.

This clonotype appeared many times. This chain joins TRBV20-1 and TRBJ1-2; 12 bases line up with TRBD1. The CDR3 contains 15 residues. J was trimmed by 6 bases and V by 3 bases; bases with no gene match: 8. The V gene's germline CDR1 is DFQATT and CDR2 SNEGSKA (reference sequence). The DNA for the CDR3 is TGCAGTGCTAGCGGGACAGGGGGCGATCGGAATGGCTACACCTTC. Translated: CSASGTGGDRNGYTF.

The chain recombines TRBV18 with TRBJ2-7; D gene uncertain. The CDR3 runs 12 residues. CDR1 and CDR2 from the germline V gene are KGHSH and LQKENI. V was pared by 1 base and J by 5 bases, with 6 bases between. The DNA for the CDR3 is TGTGCCAGCTCACCACTGACCGACGAGCAGTACTTC. This translates into CASSPLTDEQYF.

This clonotype was detected ten times or more. V usage is TRBV15 and J usage is TRBJ1-1, with 7 nucleotides matching TRBD1. The V segment lost 1 base and the J segment 10 bases; nucleotides outside the gene matches: 15. The CDR3 runs to 16 residues. Germline lookup yields CDR1 LNHNV and CDR2 YYDKDF (reference sequence). In nucleotides, the CDR3 is TGTGCCACCAGCAGAGGAGCCACAGGGGACCTCGATAGAGCTTTCTTT. Its translation is CATSRGATGDLDRAFF.

This clonotype was seen ten or more times. The chain has TRBV13 and TRBJ1-4, with unresolved D. Germline CDR1 is PRHDT and CDR2 is FYEKMQ (reference sequence). This CDR3 region has 14 residues. V was pared by 5 bases and J by 7 bases, with 14 bases between. This chain's CDR3 is CASSQQNRGEKLFF. The CDR3 DNA follows: TGTGCCAGCAGCCAACAGAACCGGGGTGAAAAACTGTTTTTT.

This clonotype was detected many times. This rearrangement joins TRBV7-2 to TRBJ2-7, with 11 bases aligning to TRBD2. V lost 7 bases, J lost 0 bases, and 2 bases stayed unmatched. The CDR3 sequence is 14 residues long. Germline loops: CDR1 SGHTA, CDR2 FQGNSA. The CDR3 sequence: CASKGLAGSYEQYF. CDR3 nucleotide sequence: TGTGCCAGCAAAGGACTAGCGGGCTCCTACGAGCAGTACTTC.

This clonotype was detected only once. Sequence at one end of the junction differs from germline and may be a read error. The CDR3 loop reads CVSSHRGTNQPQHF. The CDR3 DNA reads TGTGTCAGCAGCCATCGGGGAACAAATCAGCCCCAGCATTTT. This rearrangement joins TRBV3-1 to TRBJ1-5; D is uncertain. CDR3 length: 14 amino acids. Germline values: CDR1 LGHDT, CDR2 YNNKEL (reference sequence).

The rearrangement joins TRBV11-2 to TRBJ1-1; D gene unclear. Trimming took off 5 bases at V and 2 bases at J, with 15 bases between the two ends. This CDR3 is built from 15 residues. In germline, CDR1 is SGHAT, CDR2 FQNNGV. The CDR3 loop is CASSPEKGSNTEAFF. CDR3 DNA sequence: TGTGCCAGCAGCCCCGAGAAGGGTTCCAACACTGAAGCTTTCTTT.

Of note for this clonotype: A much larger clone differs by one base, so this may be a read error. V gene TRBV20-1 combines with J gene TRBJ1-4, with TRBD1 as a possible D gene (6 bases). The germline CDR1 and CDR2 sequences are DFQATT and SNEGSKA (reference sequence). Trimming stripped 7 bases from V and 8 bases from J, with 17 bases between. The CDR3 is 13 amino acids. CDR3 loop: CSVSDTGPEKLFF. CDR3 DNA: TGCAGTGTTAGTGACACAGGGCCCGAAAAACTGTTTTTT.

The genes are TRBV5-1 and TRBJ1-2; D remains unclear. The CDR3 extends over 15 amino acids. Germline V lookup: CDR1 SGHRS, CDR2 YFSETQ. V lost 0 bases and J lost 7, with 16 bases in between. CDR3 DNA: TGCGCCAGCAGCTTGGACGGGGAAGACCGCGGTGGCTACACCTTC. It yields the protein CASSLDGEDRGGYTF.

This clonotype was counted at least ten times. CDR3 coding DNA: TGCAGTGCTTCCTCCGGGAGCTCTGGGGCCAACGTCCTGACTTTC. Its translation is CSASSGSSGANVLTF. The V and J genes are TRBV20-1 and TRBJ2-6; a weak D match, TRBD2 (6 bases). The CDR3 spans 15 residues. With 5 bases removed from V and 0 bases from J, the gap between germline ends came to 11 bases. In germline, CDR1 is DFQATT, CDR2 SNEGSKA (reference sequence).

In its sample, this clonotype was seen a few times. The chain couples TRBV7-9 to TRBJ2-5; 14 bases match TRBD2. With 5 bases clipped from V and 5 bases from J, the junction kept 13 bases outside the gene matches. The germline V gene has CDR1 SEHNR and CDR2 FQNEAQ (reference sequence). The CDR3 totals 18 residues. In DNA, the CDR3 is TGTGCCAGCAGCACCTTTCCGGGACTAGCGGGGGCCGGGGAGACCCAGTACTTC. Protein sequence: CASSTFPGLAGAGETQYF.

J is TRBJ1-1 and V is TRBV11-1, with 7 positions matching TRBD1. CDR1 and CDR2 from the germline V gene are SGHAT and FQDESV (reference sequence). The ends lost 2 bases at V and 8 bases at J; junction bases unmatched: 5. The CDR3 has 13 amino acids. The CDR3 reads CASSLNRDREAFF. CDR3 coding DNA: TGTGCCAGCAGCTTAAACCGGGACAGAGAAGCTTTCTTT.

V usage is TRBV5-7 and J usage is TRBJ1-2, with 7 bases lining up with TRBD1. TRBV5-7 qualifies as an ORF whose function is uncertain. Trimming at V came to 5 bases and at J to 0 bases, leaving 7 bases not matched to a gene. This CDR3 contains 15 residues. This CDR3 is CASRRTGASNYGYTF. In DNA form, the CDR3 reads TGTGCCAGCAGACGCACAGGGGCATCTAACTATGGCTACACCTTC.

The rearrangement uses TRBV7-9 and TRBJ1-2; maybe TRBD1 (6 bases). The CDR3 runs to 15 residues. V was pared by 7 bases and J by 3 bases, with 18 bases between. Germline V gene lookup returns CDR1 SEHNR and CDR2 FQNEAQ (reference sequence). Written as DNA, the CDR3 is TGTGCCAGCAACGAGAGGGGGGGCTTGGACTATGGCTACACCTTC. Residues: CASNERGGLDYGYTF.

In this sample, this clonotype turned up a few times. This rearrangement joins TRBV12-3 or TRBV12-4 to TRBJ1-2; D not certain. V lost 5 bases and J 1 base, leaving 11 bases between the germline ends. The CDR3 runs 14 residues. CDR3 sequence (DNA): TGTGCCAGCAGTCCCCAAGTAGATAACTATGGCTACACCTTC. Translated, it gives CASSPQVDNYGYTF.